The 24 T cell receptor beta chains below all came from one sample that was sequenced in a study of shared clonotypes between healthy human individuals. The method was immunoSEQ multiplex PCR; TCRdb's version includes in-frame clones alone and lacks a portion of them. The table has around 320,000 clones, about nine tenths seen once. The material sequenced was memory CD8+ T cells sorted from blood. The subset: CD45RO+ cells pooled with CCR7-negative TemRA cells. These TCRs come from a man aged 18-30 years in good health.

The chain joins TRBV10-3 to TRBJ1-1, with D possibly being TRBD1 (5 bases). In germline, CDR1 is ENHRY, CDR2 SYGVKD. V lost 4 bases to trimming and J lost 7 bases, with 10 bases between them. The CDR3 is 12 residues long. The CDR3 nucleotides are TGTGCCATCAGTGTTCGCGGGGGTGAAGCTTTCTTT. Translated, it gives CAISVRGGEAFF.

The chain carries TRBV7-6 and TRBJ2-1; D remains ambiguous. The length of the CDR3 is 16 residues. In germline, CDR1 is SGHVS, CDR2 FNYEAQ. Trimming took off 1 base at V and 0 bases at J, with 10 bases between the two ends. CDR3 protein: CASSLGPASSYNEQFF. For the CDR3, the DNA is TGTGCCAGCAGCTTAGGTCCGGCTAGCTCCTACAATGAGCAGTTCTTC.

The DNA for the CDR3 is TGTGCCAGCAGCTTAGGGCCGGGACAACGGCAAGAGACCCAGTACTTC. Amino acids: CASSLGPGQRQETQYF. J is TRBJ2-5 and V is TRBV7-6, with D possibly being TRBD1 (6 bases). CDR1 and CDR2 from the germline V gene are SGHVS and FNYEAQ. This CDR3 region has 16 residues. V was trimmed by 1 base and J by 2 bases, leaving 14 bases between them.

Details on this clone: Within the sample, other DNA sequences also encode this same CDR3. The V gene is TRBV7-9, the J gene TRBJ1-5; D perhaps matches TRBD1 (5 bases). The germline V gene encodes CDR1 SEHNR and CDR2 FQNEAQ (reference sequence). V was pared by 1 base and J by 5 bases, with 6 bases between. The CDR3 has 13 amino acids. This chain's CDR3 is CASSLGGDQPQHF. In nucleotides, the CDR3 is TGTGCCAGCAGCTTAGGGGGGGATCAGCCCCAGCATTTT.

J is TRBJ1-6 and V is TRBV5-5; D perhaps matches TRBD1 (5 bases). Germline V lookup: CDR1 SGHKS, CDR2 YYEKEE (reference sequence). V lost 4 bases and J lost 3, with 17 bases in between. The CDR3 is made up of 17 amino acids. CDR3 loop: CASSRHLTVLYNSPLHF. CDR3 coding DNA: TGTGCCAGCAGCCGACACCTGACAGTACTCTATAATTCACCCCTCCACTTT.

Here the CDR3 reads CASSLGTAEAFF. DNA for the CDR3: TGTGCCAGCAGCTTAGGAACAGCTGAAGCTTTCTTT. V gene TRBV11-1 combines with J gene TRBJ1-1; D call uncertain. Germline CDR1 reads SGHAT; CDR2 reads FQDESV (reference sequence). Trimming pared 1 base from V and 6 bases from J, leaving 6 bases between. The CDR3 totals 12 residues.

This clone was counted between two and nine times. The J gene is TRBJ2-2, the V gene TRBV13; unclear D gene. CDR1 is PRHDT, CDR2 FYEKMQ, per germline (reference sequence). The CDR3 spans 14 residues. Between the trimmed V and J ends, which lost 2 bases and 4 bases, there was a span of 8 bases. The CDR3 spells CASSLSRATGELFF. CDR3 nucleotides: TGTGCCAGCAGCTTAAGTCGCGCCACCGGGGAGCTGTTTTTT.

The J gene is TRBJ2-5, the V gene TRBV11-2; tentative D call: TRBD2 (6 bases). This CDR3 spans 16 amino acids. Germline V gene sequence: CDR1 SGHAT, CDR2 FQNNGV. The V end was cut by 3 bases, the J end by 3 bases, with 17 bases between. The CDR3 here is CASSLLGGLPKETQYF. CDR3 DNA: TGTGCCAGCAGCTTGTTGGGAGGCCTCCCTAAAGAGACCCAGTACTTC.

The CDR3: CASMVDDRAPYEQYF. The DNA for the CDR3 is TGTGCCAGCATGGTCGACGACAGGGCTCCCTACGAGCAGTACTTC. This chain links TRBV2 with TRBJ2-7; 7 bases are a match to TRBD1. Germline CDR1 is SNHLY and CDR2 is FYNNEI. The CDR3 consists of 15 residues. V lost 7 bases, J lost 2 bases, and 11 bases stayed unmatched.

V gene TRBV11-2 combines with J gene TRBJ2-3; 11 nucleotides line up with TRBD1. The V gene's germline CDR1 is SGHAT and CDR2 FQNNGV. The CDR3 is 13 residues long. The V segment lost 5 bases and the J segment 9 bases; nucleotides outside the gene matches: 4. The CDR3 region is CASSAGTGGTQYF. The DNA of the CDR3 is TGTGCCAGCAGCGCCGGGACAGGGGGAACGCAGTATTTT.

A few counts support this clone. V is TRBV10-3 and J is TRBJ2-7; the D gene could be TRBD1 or TRBD2 (5 bases each). Germline V gene lookup returns CDR1 ENHRY and CDR2 SYGVKD. The V end was cut by 4 bases, the J end by 3 bases, with 7 bases between. There are 12 residues in the CDR3. CDR3 loop: CAISGDGYEQYF. Here the CDR3 DNA reads TGTGCCATCAGTGGGGACGGCTACGAGCAGTACTTC.

The chain links TRBV11-2 to TRBJ2-7; no firm D call. Between the trimmed V and J ends, which lost 5 bases and 5 bases, there was a span of 7 bases. CDR1 is SGHAT, CDR2 FQNNGV, per germline. The length of the CDR3 is 11 residues. CDR3 in amino acids: CASSRTDEQYF. CDR3 in DNA: TGTGCCAGCAGCCGGACGGACGAGCAGTACTTC.

The chain is built from TRBV15 and TRBJ2-4; D is unresolved. CDR1 LNHNV and CDR2 YYDKDF come from the germline V gene (reference sequence). V was clipped by 1 base and J by 4 bases, with 8 bases between them. This CDR3 is 14 amino acids long. In DNA form, the CDR3 reads TGTGCCACCAGCAGAGGTCGTCGTAAAAACATTCAGTACTTC. Translated: CATSRGRRKNIQYF.

J is TRBJ1-1 and V is TRBV6-5; D unresolved. Germline V gene sequence: CDR1 MNHEY, CDR2 SVGAGI. Trimming removed 2 bases from V and 1 base from J, with 11 bases in between. CDR3 length equals 15 residues. The DNA of the CDR3 is TGTGCCAGCAGTTACGGGGTGGACCCGAACACTGAAGCTTTCTTT. This sequence encodes CASSYGVDPNTEAFF.

This rearrangement joins TRBV18 to TRBJ1-2; D is ambiguous. The CDR3 consists of 15 residues. V shed 4 bases and J shed 0 bases, with 12 bases lying between them. Germline lookup yields CDR1 KGHSH and CDR2 LQKENI. The CDR3 spells CASSRKRVPNYGYTF. The DNA for the CDR3 is TGTGCCAGCTCACGTAAACGGGTTCCTAACTATGGCTACACCTTC.

This clone occurred once. J is TRBJ1-1 and V is TRBV5-1; D gene ambiguous. The V end lost 0 bases, the J end lost 6 bases, and 21 bases lay between the germline ends. The CDR3 has 17 amino acids. In germline, CDR1 is SGHRS, CDR2 YFSETQ. The DNA of the CDR3 is TGCGCCAGCAGCTTGGGCGCCACCATCGGCCAGGAGGCTGAAGCTTTCTTT. Its translation is CASSLGATIGQEAEAFF.

V and J are TRBV27 and TRBJ1-4, with D tentatively TRBD1 (6 bases). Trimming pared 3 bases from V and 4 bases from J, leaving 18 bases between. The CDR3 sequence is 17 residues long. CDR1 MNHEY and CDR2 SMNVEV come from the germline V gene (reference sequence). The CDR3 DNA reads TGTGCCAGCAGTTTTTACAGGGAGAGAGAGGTTAATGAAAAACTGTTTTTT. Protein: CASSFYREREVNEKLFF.

This chain links TRBV4-3 with TRBJ2-1; D unclear. Trimming shortened V by 3 bases and J by 7 bases, and 19 bases separated the two germline ends. The CDR3 has 16 amino acids. From germline, CDR1 is LGHNA and CDR2 YSLEER. For the CDR3, the DNA is TGCGCCAGCAGCCACCTCCCCCAAGGAGTTGGGAATGAGCAGTTCTTC. It is translated as CASSHLPQGVGNEQFF.

This chain links TRBV2 with TRBJ2-1; D is possibly TRBD1 (5 bases). The V and J ends lost 11 bases and 0 bases respectively, with 14 bases between them. This CDR3 region has 14 residues. From germline, CDR1 is SNHLY and CDR2 FYNNEI. The CDR3 region is CAGVDKYSYNEQFF. Here the CDR3 DNA reads TGTGCCGGTGTGGACAAGTACTCCTACAATGAGCAGTTCTTC. The full variable domain, in which reference TRBV2 and TRBJ2-1 provide the parts outside the CDR3, is EPEVTQTPSHQVTQMGQEVILRCVPISNHLYFYWYRQILGQKVEFLVSFYNNEISEKSEIFDDQFSVERPDGSNFTLKIRSTKLEDSAMYFCAGVDKYSYNEQFFGPGTRLTVL.

Of note for this clone: The sample holds other DNA sequences that translate to the same CDR3. V and J are TRBV4-1 and TRBJ1-2; D not resolved. The germline V and J ends were trimmed by 1 base and 5 bases, with 8 bases remaining between them. This CDR3 comprises 13 residues. CDR1 and CDR2 (germline): MGHRA, YSYEKL. The CDR3 nucleotides read TGCGCCAGCAGCCAAGGGACCGTTTATGGCTACACCTTC. It is translated as CASSQGTVYGYTF.

This chain joins TRBV7-9 and TRBJ2-7; 9 positions match TRBD1. The germline gives CDR1 SEHNR, CDR2 FQNEAQ (reference sequence). The CDR3 extends over 14 amino acids. V lost 4 bases and J lost 6; bases outside the gene matches: 7. The CDR3 DNA is TGTGCCAGCAGCTCGGAGGGACAGGGTGGCGAGCAGTACTTC. It codes for CASSSEGQGGEQYF.

The chain is built from TRBV6-5 and TRBJ2-5, with D perhaps TRBD2 (6 bases). Germline V gene sequence: CDR1 MNHEY, CDR2 SVGAGI. Trimming shortened V by 9 bases and J by 4 bases, and 9 bases separated the two germline ends. The CDR3 has 11 residues. The CDR3 sequence is CASGGPETQYF. DNA of the CDR3: TGTGCCAGTGGAGGGCCAGAGACCCAGTACTTC.

V usage is TRBV10-3 and J usage is TRBJ2-1, with D perhaps TRBD2 (6 bases). CDR1 is ENHRY and CDR2 is SYGVKD in the germline V gene. V shed 4 bases and J shed 0 bases, with 10 bases lying between them. The CDR3 extends over 15 amino acids. CDR3 in DNA: TGTGCCATCAGTGTGGTCGGGAGCTCCTACAATGAGCAGTTCTTC. It is translated as CAISVVGSSYNEQFF.

V usage is TRBV11-2 and J usage is TRBJ2-7; tentatively, D is TRBD1 (6 bases). The CDR3 has 13 residues. The ends were cut back, 5 bases at V and 0 bases at J, with 8 bases in the middle. The germline V gene encodes CDR1 SGHAT and CDR2 FQNNGV. The CDR3 nucleotides read TGTGCCAGCAGCACAGGGATCTCCTACGAGCAGTACTTC. Translated, it gives CASSTGISYEQYF.